The clone carrying this T cell receptor (beta chain) was recorded at least ten times. Its antigen is currently unknown. The data were obtained in a study of T-cell reconstitution after alpha-beta-depleted transplantation in children. Study-wide results and caveats: Reports say that about two months after transplant, the alpha-beta T cells came out of several hundred graft clones that had expanded. After one year, T-cell counts and TCRbeta diversity mostly came from new T cells.

Trimming removed 5 bases from V and 6 bases from J; junction bases left unmatched: 6. CDR1 is SGHAT and CDR2 is FQNNGV in the germline V gene. This CDR3 region has 15 residues. Preparation of the TCRbeta library used unique molecular identifiers. Each CDR3 protein is one row after TCRdb ran MiXCR on the PCR reads. The sample comprises a few hundred thousand distinct CDR3 sequences, 6.6% of which are singletons, and approximately 5.7% rests with the top ten. The material sequenced was PBMCs, taken before TCRalphabeta/CD19-depleted stem cell transplant. The gene calls are TRBV11-2 and TRBJ2-1, with TRBD1 matching 11 bases. The receptor was derived from a boy aged 2 to 9 with acute lymphoblastic leukemia, due to receive a stem cell transplant. CDR3 sequence: CASSRLGQGVNEQFF. The CDR3 nucleotides read TGTGCCAGCAGCCGACTGGGACAGGGGGTCAATGAGCAGTTCTTC.